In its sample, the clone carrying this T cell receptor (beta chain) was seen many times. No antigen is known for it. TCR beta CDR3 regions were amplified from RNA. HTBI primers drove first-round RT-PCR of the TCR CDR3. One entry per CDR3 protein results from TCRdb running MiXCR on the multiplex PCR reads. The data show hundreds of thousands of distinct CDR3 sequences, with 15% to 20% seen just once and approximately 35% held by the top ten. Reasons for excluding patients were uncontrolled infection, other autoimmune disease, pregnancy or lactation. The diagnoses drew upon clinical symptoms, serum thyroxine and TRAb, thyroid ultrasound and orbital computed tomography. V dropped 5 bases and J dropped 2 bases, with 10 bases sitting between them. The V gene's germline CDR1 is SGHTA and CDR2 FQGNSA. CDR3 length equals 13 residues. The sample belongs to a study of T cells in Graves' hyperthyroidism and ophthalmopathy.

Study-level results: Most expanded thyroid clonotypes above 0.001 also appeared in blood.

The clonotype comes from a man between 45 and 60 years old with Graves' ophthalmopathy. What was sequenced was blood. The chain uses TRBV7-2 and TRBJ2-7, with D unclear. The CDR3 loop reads CASSLQTTYEQYF. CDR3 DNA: TGTGCCAGCAGCCTACAGACAACCTACGAGCAGTACTTC. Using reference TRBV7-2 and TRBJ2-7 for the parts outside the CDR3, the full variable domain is GAGVSQSPSNKVTEKGKDVELRCDPISGHTALYWYRQSLGQGLEFLIYFQGNSAPDKSGLPSDRFSAERTGGSVSTLTIQRTQQEDSAVYLCASSLQTTYEQYFGPGTRLTVT.